The 7 T cell receptor beta chains below were found in one sample sequenced in a study of cytomegalovirus exposure and HLA in healthy donors. The PCR ran on 60 Vbeta and 13 Jbeta primers. Measured with immunoSEQ multiplex PCR; TCRdb has only the in-frame clones, and not every one. The data show over 150,000 clones, less than 90% seen once. Sequencing was carried out using PBMCs. The receptors originated from a boy aged 2-9 years in good health and CMV-seronegative.

This chain uses TRBV29-1 with TRBJ2-1; 8 nucleotides match TRBD1. CDR1 and CDR2 (germline): SQVTM, ANQGSEA. V was clipped by 5 bases and J by 2 bases; unmatched bases: 5. The CDR3 has 14 amino acids. The CDR3: CSVRTGIPYNEQFF. The CDR3 DNA sequence: TGCAGCGTTCGGACAGGGATTCCCTACAATGAGCAGTTCTTC.

The rearrangement uses TRBV6-5 and TRBJ1-5; 8 nucleotides align to TRBD1. With 5 bases clipped from V and 4 bases from J, the junction kept 7 bases outside the gene matches. CDR3 size: 15 residues. CDR1 and CDR2 (germline): MNHEY, SVGAGI. The CDR3 coding sequence is TGTGCCAGCAGTAAACGGGACAGGCCTAATCAGCCCCAGCATTTT. Its protein product is CASSKRDRPNQPQHF.

J is TRBJ1-1 and V is TRBV14; no clear D. Germline V gives CDR1 SGHDN, CDR2 FVKESK. The V and J ends lost 1 base and 3 bases respectively, with 9 bases between them. The CDR3 consists of 14 residues. The CDR3 reads CASSQVGPYTEAFF. As DNA, the CDR3 is TGTGCCAGCAGCCAAGTTGGGCCTTACACTGAAGCTTTCTTT.

This clone has only one observation. The gene calls are TRBV6-4 and TRBJ2-3; TRBD2 matches at 9 bases. The CDR3 loop spans 15 amino acids. Germline CDR1 reads MRHNA; CDR2 reads SNTAGT. The V segment lost 7 bases and the J segment 5 bases; nucleotides outside the gene matches: 10. CDR3 sequence (DNA): TGTGCCAGCATCAGGAGCGGGAGGAGGGTAGATACGCAGTATTTT. It translates to CASIRSGRRVDTQYF.

This chain links TRBV6-6 with TRBJ1-1; 9 nucleotides match TRBD1. CDR3 size: 14 residues. CDR1 and CDR2 (germline): MNHNY, SVGAGI (reference sequence). Unmatched junction bases numbered 5, after V lost 5 bases and J lost 4 bases. The CDR3 loop reads CASSNRGPTTEAFF. DNA of the CDR3: TGTGCCAGCAGTAACAGGGGGCCAACCACTGAAGCTTTCTTT.

V and J are TRBV29-1 and TRBJ1-1; 7 nucleotides agree with TRBD1. The CDR3 covers 14 residues. V was pared by 3 bases and J by 0 bases, with 4 bases of the junction left unmatched. The germline gives CDR1 SQVTM, CDR2 ANQGSEA. CDR3 nucleotides: TGCAGCGTTGACAGGGGGATGATGAACACTGAAGCTTTCTTT. This encodes CSVDRGMMNTEAFF.

V is TRBV30 and J is TRBJ2-2; possibly TRBD1 for D (5 bases). The germline V and J ends were trimmed by 3 bases and 1 base, with 6 bases remaining between them. Germline CDR1 GTSNPN, CDR2 SVGIG (reference sequence). This CDR3 region has 13 residues. DNA of the CDR3: TGTGCCTGGAGAACAGGGAACACCGGGGAGCTGTTTTTT. Protein sequence: CAWRTGNTGELFF. Full variable domain (rest looked up from reference TRBV30 and TRBJ2-2): SQTIHQWPATLVQPVGSPLSLECTVEGTSNPNLYWYRQAAGRGLQLLFYSVGIGQISSEVPQNLSASRPQDRQFILSSKKLLLSDSGFYLCAWRTGNTGELFFGEGSRLTVL.